Presented here are 6 T cell receptor beta chains from one specimen sequenced in a study of blood T cell repertoires in COVID-19. Measured with immunoSEQ multiplex PCR; TCRdb has only the in-frame clones, and not every one. The table records fewer than 55,000 clones, 81% of them present only once. What was sequenced was peripheral blood. Every receptor here comes from a woman of 80 years or more with COVID-19, enrolled during active disease.

The rearrangement uses TRBV18 and TRBJ2-1; 14 bases are a match to TRBD2. J was trimmed by 10 bases and V by 6 bases; bases with no gene match: 17. CDR3 size: 18 residues. Germline-derived CDR1 and CDR2 are KGHSH and LQKENI. The CDR3: CASSTGTLGTSGSKEQFF. CDR3 DNA sequence: TGTGCCAGCTCTACGGGGACTCTCGGGACTAGCGGGAGTAAGGAGCAGTTCTTC.

The gene calls are TRBV28 and TRBJ1-2, with D unresolved. Per germline, CDR1 MDHEN and CDR2 SYDVKM. CDR3 length: 12 residues. Trimming cost V 7 bases and J 4 bases, with 10 bases left between them. The CDR3 loop reads CASTPGSYGYTF. CDR3 sequence (DNA): TGTGCCAGCACCCCAGGCTCCTATGGCTACACCTTC.

V usage is TRBV6-5 and J usage is TRBJ2-1; perhaps TRBD2 as D (6 bases). CDR1 and CDR2 from the germline V gene are MNHEY and SVGAGI. CDR3 size: 15 residues. V lost 6 bases and J lost 5, with 17 bases in between. CDR3 in DNA: TGTGCCAGCAGAACCCCCGGACTACCTAACAATGAGCAGTTCTTC. This codes for CASRTPGLPNNEQFF.

The CDR3 reads CSARLRGGYTF. DNA of the CDR3: TGCAGTGCTAGACTCAGGGGGGGCTACACCTTC. The genes are TRBV20-1 and TRBJ1-2, with TRBD1 matching 7 bases. V shed 2 bases, J shed 8 bases, and the junction held 2 bases outside the gene matches. The CDR3 spans 11 residues. Per germline, CDR1 DFQATT and CDR2 SNEGSKA (reference sequence).

This rearrangement joins TRBV4-2 to TRBJ2-7; 10 bases agree with TRBD2. CDR1 is LGHNA and CDR2 is YNFKEQ in the germline V gene. V shed 3 bases and J 6 bases; nucleotides not matched to a gene: 11. This CDR3 has 16 residues. CDR3 nucleotides: TGTGCCAGCAGCCAGAATCTAGCGGGAGTAGGTGGCGAGCAGTACTTC. This codes for CASSQNLAGVGGEQYF.

This chain uses TRBV18 with TRBJ1-1, with D tentatively TRBD1 (6 bases). CDR3 size: 14 residues. V was pared by 3 bases and J by 2 bases, with 10 bases between. In germline, CDR1 is KGHSH, CDR2 LQKENI. The CDR3 region has the DNA TGTGCCAGCTCACCGGACAGTCTAAACACTGAAGCTTTCTTT. This translates into CASSPDSLNTEAFF.